The 8 T cell receptor beta chains below all came from one sample that was sequenced in a study of T cell responses to AZD1222 COVID-19 vaccine. Profiled with immunoSEQ multiplex PCR; TCRdb holds only in-frame clones, not every one. Of tens of thousands of clones in the sample, about 74% are singletons; the top ten hold about 25%. Specimen: peripheral blood, collected 28 days after the second dose of the MenACWY control vaccine. Source of these receptors: an adult who received the MenACWY meningococcal vaccine as a control.

The chain joins TRBV6-1 to TRBJ1-3; D possibly corresponds to TRBD1 (5 bases). Trimming removed 2 bases at V and 9 bases at J, with 8 bases between. This CDR3 comprises 12 residues. The germline V gene has CDR1 MNHNS and CDR2 SASEGT. CDR3 coding DNA: TGTGCCAGCAGTGAAACGGGGGGCACCATATATTTT. This sequence encodes CASSETGGTIYF.

V is TRBV19 and J is TRBJ1-2; D ambiguous. V gave up 3 bases and J gave up 7 bases, with 12 bases separating them. This CDR3 has 13 amino acids. Looked up from germline, CDR1 is LNHDA and CDR2 is SQIVND (reference sequence). CDR3 nucleotide sequence: TGTGCCAGTAGTATGGATCGGTCTTCTGGCTACACCTTC. Its translation is CASSMDRSSGYTF.

The chain uses TRBV28 and TRBJ1-1; D is perhaps TRBD1 (5 bases). V lost 8 bases, J lost 0 bases, and 13 bases lay in between. The germline CDR1 and CDR2 sequences are MDHEN and SYDVKM. The length of the CDR3 is 14 residues. CDR3: CASGEGPMNTEAFF. DNA for the CDR3: TGTGCCAGCGGTGAGGGGCCTATGAACACTGAAGCTTTCTTT.

V and J are TRBV15 and TRBJ2-5; 9 nucleotides align to TRBD2. CDR1 is LNHNV, CDR2 YYDKDF, per germline (reference sequence). This CDR3 has 16 amino acids. V was pared by 1 base and J by 3 bases, with 6 bases of the junction left unmatched. The CDR3 bases are TGTGCCACCAGCAGAGGCGAGCGGGGGGAAGAAGAGACCCAGTACTTC. This translates into CATSRGERGEEETQYF. Based on the CDR3 plus reference TRBV15 and TRBJ2-5, the full variable domain is DAMVIQNPRYQVTQFGKPVTLSCSQTLNHNVMYWYQQKSSQAPKLLFHYYDKDFNNEADTPDNFQSRRPNTSFCFLDIRSPGLGDTAMYLCATSRGERGEEETQYFGPGTRLLVL.

V usage is TRBV5-1 and J usage is TRBJ2-3; D possibly uses TRBD1 or TRBD2 (5 bases each). CDR3 length equals 15 residues. V was clipped by 1 base and J by 6 bases, with 15 bases between them. The germline V gene encodes CDR1 SGHRS and CDR2 YFSETQ. The CDR3 here is CASSLYGTEGDTQYF. CDR3 bases: TGCGCCAGCAGCTTGTATGGGACCGAGGGGGATACGCAGTATTTT.

This sequence joins TRBV6-5 and TRBJ2-1; weak D call: TRBD1 (5 bases). The V end was cut by 11 bases, the J end by 6 bases, with 17 bases between. Germline CDR1 and CDR2: MNHEY and SVGAGI. The CDR3 runs to 13 residues. CDR3 in DNA: TGTGCCGCTTGCAGGGATCCTCTCAATGAGCAGTTCTTC. Its protein product is CAACRDPLNEQFF.

This clone showed up just once. This sequence joins TRBV3-1 (or the pseudogene TRBV3-2) and TRBJ2-1, with 14 nucleotides matching TRBD2. CDR3 length: 16 amino acids. Germline loops: CDR1 LGHDT, CDR2 YNNKEL (reference sequence). With 3 bases clipped from V and 10 bases from J, the junction kept 8 bases outside the gene matches. CDR3 amino acids: CASSQVPGLAGVEQFF. In nucleotides, the CDR3 is TGTGCCAGCAGCCAGGTTCCGGGACTAGCGGGAGTAGAGCAGTTCTTC.

The J gene is TRBJ1-6, the V gene TRBV5-1, with TRBD1 identical over 8 bases. The ends lost 4 bases at V and 10 bases at J; junction bases unmatched: 10. Germline V gives CDR1 SGHRS, CDR2 YFSETQ. The CDR3 extends over 15 amino acids. In nucleotides, the CDR3 is TGCGCCAGCAGCATGACAGGGGTTGGAGGCTCACCCCTCCACTTT. Translating gives CASSMTGVGGSPLHF. Complete variable domain (other parts from reference TRBV5-1 and TRBJ1-6): KAGVTQTPRYLIKTRGQQVTLSCSPISGHRSVSWYQQTPGQGLQFLFEYFSETQRNKGNFPGRFSGRQFSNSRSEMNVSTLELGDSALYLCASSMTGVGGSPLHFGNGTRLTVT.